The text below deals with one T cell receptor beta chain. This record comes from a study of blood T cell repertoires in COVID-19. Overall study: Sample material is recorded as cDNA or gDNA derived from T cells, B-cell-depleted T cells, or PBMCs.

Source study methods: Cell counts per sample came from amplifying reference gene primers. The data were produced by immunoSEQ multiplex PCR, yet TCRdb's version contains in-frame clones alone and is incomplete. The V and J calls and clone size are taken from that table; D and trimming were inferred from the DNA. The sample yields roughly 38,000 clones, about 89% seen once. The CDR3 consists of 19 residues. V gave up 5 bases and J gave up 0 bases; unmatched junction bases: 12. Germline values: CDR1 SGHTA, CDR2 FQGTGA. This clonotype originated in a man aged 50 to 59 with active COVID-19. Sequenced: peripheral blood. The V and J genes are TRBV7-3 and TRBJ2-3, with 12 bases matching TRBD2. In nucleotides, the CDR3 is TGTGCCAGCAGCCGGACTAGCGGGACAATGACATCTAGCACAGATACGCAGTATTTT. Translation gives CASSRTSGTMTSSTDTQYF.